This TCR beta chain was recovered during a study of T cell responses to AZD1222 COVID-19 vaccine. CDR1 and CDR2 (germline): SSHAT, FNYEAQ (reference sequence). This CDR3 comprises 13 residues. Deletions cut 4 bases from V and 0 bases from J, with 4 bases between. Repertoires were generated with immunoSEQ multiplex PCR, while TCRdb's copy carries only in-frame clones and drops some. The sample shows 190,000 or so clones, around 93% of them seen only once. Findings of the study overall: Females outnumbered males among donors, who were mostly white British; clonal diversity was possibly underestimated. The study reported that nearly half of spike-specific TCRs target unmutated variant regions. Baseline testing showed seropositivity in only six AZD1222 recipients.

Comments on this clone: Its target is unknown.

The receptor's source is an adult who received the AZD1222 COVID-19 vaccine. This chain connects TRBV7-7 to TRBJ1-3; D uncertain. Sequencing used peripheral blood, obtained 28 days after the second AZD1222 dose. The CDR3 spells CASSSGSGNTIYF. CDR3 DNA sequence: TGTGCCAGCAGCTCCGGCTCTGGAAACACCATATATTTT.